A single T cell receptor beta chain is shown here with its context. Its matching antigen is unknown. One end of the junction varies from germline; a read error may be responsible. This specimen belongs to a study of T cell repertoires in cytomegalovirus infection. Study summary: Recently described HLA-C-restricted plus well-studied HLA-B-restricted CMV epitopes were used. General study results and limits: Cumulative frequency of public TCR beta families picked out carriers of CMV plus the relevant HLA. The ex vivo response was dominated by HLA-C-restricted CMV-specific TCR beta clonotypes.

Per germline, CDR1 SGHVS and CDR2 FNYEAQ. CDR3 size: 14 residues. MiXCR was run by TCRdb on the reads, yielding one entry per CDR3 protein. Counted here are roughly 920,000 distinct CDR3 sequences, around 29% occurring once; the ten biggest clones make up around 15%. The chain couples TRBV7-6 to TRBJ1-1; 9 nucleotides line up with TRBD1. This receptor was identified in a human donor in good health (CMV status not recorded). Some clones in this sample may be carry-over from other donors' samples. Specimen: cultured CD8+ T cells from PBMCs, collected from culture after CMV antigen stimulation. CDR3 nucleotides: TGTGTCAGCAGCCCCGGGACAGGGAAGACTGAAGCTTTCTTT. Translated: CVSSPGTGKTEAFF.